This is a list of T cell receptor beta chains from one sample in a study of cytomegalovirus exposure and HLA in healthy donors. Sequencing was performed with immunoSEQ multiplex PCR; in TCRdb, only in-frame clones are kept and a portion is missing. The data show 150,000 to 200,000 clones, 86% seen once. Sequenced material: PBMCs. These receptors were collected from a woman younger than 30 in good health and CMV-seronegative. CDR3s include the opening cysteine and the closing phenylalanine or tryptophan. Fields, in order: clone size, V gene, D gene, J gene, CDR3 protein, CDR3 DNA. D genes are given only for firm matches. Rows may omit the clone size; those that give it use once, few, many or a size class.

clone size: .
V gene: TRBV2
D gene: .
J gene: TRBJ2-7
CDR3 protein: CASSDGGTLSYEQYF
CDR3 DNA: TGTGCCAGCAGTGATGGTGGGACTTTGTCCTACGAGCAGTACTTC

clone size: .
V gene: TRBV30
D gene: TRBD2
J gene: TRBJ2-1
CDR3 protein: CAWSGTSGGFYEQFF
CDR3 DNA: TGTGCCTGGAGCGGCACTAGCGGGGGATTCTATGAGCAGTTCTTC

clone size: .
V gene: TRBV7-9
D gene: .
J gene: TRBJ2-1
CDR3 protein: CASSKTDNEQFF
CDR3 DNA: TGTGCCAGCAGCAAGACAGACAATGAGCAGTTCTTC

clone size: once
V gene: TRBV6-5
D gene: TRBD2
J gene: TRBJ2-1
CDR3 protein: CASSYTGRATNEQFF
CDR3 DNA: TGTGCCAGCAGTTACACCGGGAGGGCCACGAATGAGCAGTTCTTC

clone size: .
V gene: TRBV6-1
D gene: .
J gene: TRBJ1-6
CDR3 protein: CASSDSSLTLHSPLHF
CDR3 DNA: TGTGCCAGCAGTGATTCGAGCCTTACCCTCCATTCACCCCTCCACTTT

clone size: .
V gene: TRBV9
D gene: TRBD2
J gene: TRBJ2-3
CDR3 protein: CASSVGVQRGGRDTQYF
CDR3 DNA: TGTGCCAGCAGCGTAGGCGTCCAGCGGGGGGGCCGAGATACGCAGTATTTT

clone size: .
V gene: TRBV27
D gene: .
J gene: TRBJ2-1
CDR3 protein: CASSPGDSYNEQFF
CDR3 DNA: TGTGCCAGCAGTCCAGGGGACTCCTACAATGAGCAGTTCTTC

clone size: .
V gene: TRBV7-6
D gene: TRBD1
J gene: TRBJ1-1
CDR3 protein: CASSLQTGGPTEAFF
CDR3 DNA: TGTGCCAGCAGCCTTCAGACAGGGGGTCCCACTGAAGCTTTCTTT

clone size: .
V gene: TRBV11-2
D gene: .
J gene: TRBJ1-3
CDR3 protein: CASSHPGRVPASGNTIYF
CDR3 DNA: TGTGCCAGCAGCCACCCCGGCAGGGTCCCAGCCTCTGGAAACACCATATATTTT

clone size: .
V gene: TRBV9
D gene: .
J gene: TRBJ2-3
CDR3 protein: CASSVYSGPSTDTQYF
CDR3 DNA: TGTGCCAGCAGCGTCTATAGCGGCCCTAGCACAGATACGCAGTATTTT